This T cell receptor (beta chain) originates from a study of T-cell memory formation after mild COVID-19. Broader study findings: Contracting CD4+ clones lay largely in CM and EM, with CD8+ ones residing in EMRA.

The V and J ends lost 5 bases and 7 bases respectively, with 11 bases between them. This CDR3 contains 13 residues. Germline CDR1 and CDR2: LGHNA and YNFKEQ. TCRdb re-called the 5' RACE reads with MiXCR, one entry per CDR3 protein. The sample holds around 65,000 distinct CDR3 sequences, approximately 9% seen once. Remarks on this clonotype: Its antigen is not identified.

The V call is TRBV4-2, the J call TRBJ2-2, with D maybe TRBD2 (5 bases). Sequenced material: PBMCs or a T cell subset sorted from them (not recorded which). The clonotype originates from a man in his late teens or twenties who had mild COVID-19 (a few samples of this study predate the infection). Cell type and time point are not known. The CDR3 DNA follows: TGTGCCAGCAGCTTACGACGGGACGGGGAGCTGTTTTTT. This gives the protein CASSLRRDGELFF.